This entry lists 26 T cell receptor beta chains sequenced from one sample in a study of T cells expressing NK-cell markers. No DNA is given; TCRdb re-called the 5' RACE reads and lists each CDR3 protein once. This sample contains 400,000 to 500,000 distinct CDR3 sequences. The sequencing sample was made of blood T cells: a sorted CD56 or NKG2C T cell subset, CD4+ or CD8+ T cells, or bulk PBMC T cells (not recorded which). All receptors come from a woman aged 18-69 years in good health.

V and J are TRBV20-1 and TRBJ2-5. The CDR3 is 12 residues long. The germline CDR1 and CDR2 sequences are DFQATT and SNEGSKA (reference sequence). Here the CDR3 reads CSTGEFQETQYF.

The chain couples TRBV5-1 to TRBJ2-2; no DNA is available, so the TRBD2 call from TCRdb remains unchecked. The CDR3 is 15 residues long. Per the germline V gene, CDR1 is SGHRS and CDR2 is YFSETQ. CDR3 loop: CASSQWDLNTGELFF. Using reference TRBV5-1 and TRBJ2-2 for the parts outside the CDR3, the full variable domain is KAGVTQTPRYLIKTRGQQVTLSCSPISGHRSVSWYQQTPGQGLQFLFEYFSETQRNKGNFPGRFSGRQFSNSRSEMNVSTLELGDSALYLCASSQWDLNTGELFFGEGSRLTVL.

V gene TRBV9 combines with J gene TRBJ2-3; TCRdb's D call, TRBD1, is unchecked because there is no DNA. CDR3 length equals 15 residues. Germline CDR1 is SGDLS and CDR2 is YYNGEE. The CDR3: CASSAWGVGTDTQYF.

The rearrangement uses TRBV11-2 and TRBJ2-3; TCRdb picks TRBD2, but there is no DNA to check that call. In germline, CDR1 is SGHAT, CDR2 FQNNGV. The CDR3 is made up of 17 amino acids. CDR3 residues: CASSSSPRGAFTDTQYF.

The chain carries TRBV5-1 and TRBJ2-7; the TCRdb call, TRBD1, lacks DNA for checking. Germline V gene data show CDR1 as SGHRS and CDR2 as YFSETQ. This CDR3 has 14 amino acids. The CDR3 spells CASRQGSGNHEQYF. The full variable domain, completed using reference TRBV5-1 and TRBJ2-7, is KAGVTQTPRYLIKTRGQQVTLSCSPISGHRSVSWYQQTPGQGLQFLFEYFSETQRNKGNFPGRFSGRQFSNSRSEMNVSTLELGDSALYLCASRQGSGNHEQYFGPGTRLTVT.

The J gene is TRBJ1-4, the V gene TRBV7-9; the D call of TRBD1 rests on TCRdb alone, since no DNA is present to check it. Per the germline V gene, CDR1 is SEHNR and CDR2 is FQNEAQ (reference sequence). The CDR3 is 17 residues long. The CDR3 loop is CASSLADVGTGIEKLFF.

CDR3 residues: CASSLVGVNQPQHF. The gene calls are TRBV27 and TRBJ1-5; TCRdb picks TRBD1, but there is no DNA to check that call. CDR3 size: 14 residues. CDR1 is MNHEY and CDR2 is SMNVEV in the germline V gene (reference sequence).

The CDR3: CSAFDRDEQYF. This chain joins TRBV20-1 and TRBJ2-7; TCRdb calls TRBD1, which cannot be checked without DNA. The germline gives CDR1 DFQATT, CDR2 SNEGSKA (reference sequence). This CDR3 spans 11 amino acids.

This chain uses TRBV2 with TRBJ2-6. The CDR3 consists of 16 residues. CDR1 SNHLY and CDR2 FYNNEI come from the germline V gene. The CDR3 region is CASNQGLLSGANVLTF.

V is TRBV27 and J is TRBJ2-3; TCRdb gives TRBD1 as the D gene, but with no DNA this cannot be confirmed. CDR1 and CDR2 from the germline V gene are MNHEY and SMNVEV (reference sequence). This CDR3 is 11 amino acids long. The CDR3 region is CARPGEDTQYF.

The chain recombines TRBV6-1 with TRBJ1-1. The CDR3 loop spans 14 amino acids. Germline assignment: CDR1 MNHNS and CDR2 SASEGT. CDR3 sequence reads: CASSPGGGWTEAFF.

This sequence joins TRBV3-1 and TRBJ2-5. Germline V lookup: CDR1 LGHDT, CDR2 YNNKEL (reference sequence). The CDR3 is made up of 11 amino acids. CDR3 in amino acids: CASSALETQYF.

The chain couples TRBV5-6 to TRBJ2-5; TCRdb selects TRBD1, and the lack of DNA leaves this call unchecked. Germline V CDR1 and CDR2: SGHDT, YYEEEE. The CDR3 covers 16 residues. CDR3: CASSFPPTGNGETQYF.

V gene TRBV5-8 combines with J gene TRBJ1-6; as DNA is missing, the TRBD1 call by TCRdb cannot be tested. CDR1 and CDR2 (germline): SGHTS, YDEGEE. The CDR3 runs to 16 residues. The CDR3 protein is CASSWQVGGSNSPLHF.

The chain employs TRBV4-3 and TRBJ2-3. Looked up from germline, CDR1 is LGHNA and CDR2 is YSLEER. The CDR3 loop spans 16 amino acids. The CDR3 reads CASSPKPGGNPDTQYF.

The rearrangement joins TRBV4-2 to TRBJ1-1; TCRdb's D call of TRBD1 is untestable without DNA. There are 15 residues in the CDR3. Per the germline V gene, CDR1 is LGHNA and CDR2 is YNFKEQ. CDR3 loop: CASSDGTGAHTEAFF.

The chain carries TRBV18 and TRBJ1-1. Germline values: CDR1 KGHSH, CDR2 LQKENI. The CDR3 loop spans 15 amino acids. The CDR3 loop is CASSVHIAVNTEAFF.

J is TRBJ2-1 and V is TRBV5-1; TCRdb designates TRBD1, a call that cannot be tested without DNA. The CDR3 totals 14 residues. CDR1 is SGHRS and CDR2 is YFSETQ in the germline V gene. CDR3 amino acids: CASSLVGGFNEQFF.

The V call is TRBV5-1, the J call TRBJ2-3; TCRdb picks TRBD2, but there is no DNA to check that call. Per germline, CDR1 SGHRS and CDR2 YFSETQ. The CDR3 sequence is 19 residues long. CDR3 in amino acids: CASSLSGTSGGLSTDTQYF.

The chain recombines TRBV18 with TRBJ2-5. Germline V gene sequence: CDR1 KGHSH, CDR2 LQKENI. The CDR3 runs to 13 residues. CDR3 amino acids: CASSQNEKETQYF.

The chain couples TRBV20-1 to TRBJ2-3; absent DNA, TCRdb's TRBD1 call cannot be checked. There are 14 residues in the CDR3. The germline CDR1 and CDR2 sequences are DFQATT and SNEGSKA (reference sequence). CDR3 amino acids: CSASGQGIVDTQYF.

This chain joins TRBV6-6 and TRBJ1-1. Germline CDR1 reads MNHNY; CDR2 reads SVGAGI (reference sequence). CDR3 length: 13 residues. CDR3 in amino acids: CASDLGRSTEAFF.

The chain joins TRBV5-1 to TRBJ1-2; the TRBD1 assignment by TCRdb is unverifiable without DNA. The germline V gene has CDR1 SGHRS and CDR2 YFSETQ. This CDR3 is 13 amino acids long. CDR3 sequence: CASSVGTGGGYTF.

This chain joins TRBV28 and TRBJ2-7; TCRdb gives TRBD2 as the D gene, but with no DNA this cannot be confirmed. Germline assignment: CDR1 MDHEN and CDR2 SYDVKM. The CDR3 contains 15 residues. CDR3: CASSLRDSPVYEQYF. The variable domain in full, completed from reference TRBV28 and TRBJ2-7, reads DVKVTQSSRYLVKRTGEKVFLECVQDMDHENMFWYRQDPGLGLRLIYFSYDVKMKEKGDIPEGYSVSREKKERFSLILESASTNQTSMYLCASSLRDSPVYEQYFGPGTRLTVT.

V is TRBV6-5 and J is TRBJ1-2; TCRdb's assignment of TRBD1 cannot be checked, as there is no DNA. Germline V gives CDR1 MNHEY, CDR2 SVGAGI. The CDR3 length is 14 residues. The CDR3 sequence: CASSYLQAGYGYTF.

This CDR3 is CASSTRQGSDTQYF. The rearrangement joins TRBV7-2 to TRBJ2-3; TCRdb's assignment of TRBD1 cannot be checked, as there is no DNA. Germline CDR1 reads SGHTA; CDR2 reads FQGNSA. The CDR3 runs 14 residues.